Presented here are 13 T cell receptor beta chains from one specimen sequenced in a study of blood T cells in healthy people across ages. A second roughly 6 to 12 cycle PCR used barcoded and J-beta primers. TCRdb passed the 5' RACE reads through MiXCR, listing each CDR3 protein once. This table has hundreds of thousands of distinct CDR3 sequences, 20% to 30% appearing once. The data were also submitted as part of a second study, on T cells of mothers and their children.

Sample: blood. The receptor source for this set is a boy aged 5-17 years in good health.

This clonotype was detected a few times. The CDR3 is CSANEVADTQYF. Written as DNA, the CDR3 is TGCAGTGCTAATGAGGTAGCAGATACGCAGTATTTT. The chain is built from TRBV20-1 and TRBJ2-3; D not certain. Trimming stripped 4 bases from V and 4 bases from J, with 9 bases between. This CDR3 is 12 amino acids long. Germline CDR1 is DFQATT and CDR2 is SNEGSKA (reference sequence).

The chain carries TRBV5-1 and TRBJ2-3, with 9 bases aligning to TRBD2. CDR3 length: 16 amino acids. Germline loops: CDR1 SGHRS, CDR2 YFSETQ. V lost 0 bases and J lost 14; bases outside the gene matches: 16. DNA of the CDR3: TGCGCCAGCAGCTTGGATGGTAGCGGGAGCACAGGCCGTACGTATTTT. Its protein product is CASSLDGSGSTGRTYF.

In this sample, this clonotype turned up a few times. The chain is built from TRBV5-6 and TRBJ2-5, with D perhaps matching TRBD2 (6 bases). Germline CDR1 SGHDT, CDR2 YYEEEE. The length of the CDR3 is 13 residues. Trimming took off 7 bases at V and 10 bases at J, with 20 bases between the two ends. The CDR3 is CASRSRADGSQYF. In nucleotides, the CDR3 is TGTGCCAGCCGCAGTCGGGCAGACGGGAGCCAGTACTTC.

This clonotype showed up many times. The chain links TRBV29-1 to TRBJ1-1; D is uncertain. CDR1 SQVTM and CDR2 ANQGSEA come from the germline V gene. The CDR3 extends over 10 amino acids. V shed 6 bases and J shed 8 bases, with 10 bases lying between them. The DNA of the CDR3 is TGCAGCGTATACAGCTTAGAAGCTTTCTTT. Encoded protein: CSVYSLEAFF.

Here the CDR3 reads CASSRQDGYTF. In nucleotides, the CDR3 is TGTGCCAGCAGTCGACAGGATGGCTACACCTTC. The gene calls are TRBV6-1 and TRBJ1-2; maybe TRBD1 (6 bases). CDR3 length: 11 amino acids. Germline-derived CDR1 and CDR2 are MNHNS and SASEGT. V was shortened by 5 bases and J by 6 bases, with 7 bases between the two germline ends.

This clonotype was observed a few times. The genes are TRBV5-6 and TRBJ2-6; D is ambiguous. The V gene lost 0 bases and the J gene lost 0 bases, with 13 bases spanning the gap. The germline V gene encodes CDR1 SGHDT and CDR2 YYEEEE. This CDR3 is built from 18 residues. The CDR3 region is CASSLVGSPNSGANVLTF. In DNA, the CDR3 is TGTGCCAGCAGCTTGGTAGGGTCCCCGAACTCTGGGGCCAACGTCCTGACTTTC.

The chain couples TRBV4-1 to TRBJ1-5; D not certain. Germline CDR1 and CDR2: MGHRA and YSYEKL. This CDR3 region has 16 residues. Trimming left V 0 bases short and J 1 base short, with 10 bases between. CDR3 amino acids: CASSQESGLSNQPQHF. In DNA, the CDR3 is TGCGCCAGCAGCCAAGAGTCCGGACTGAGCAATCAGCCCCAGCATTTT.

This clonotype was picked up a small number of times. V usage is TRBV6-6 and J usage is TRBJ2-2; perhaps TRBD1 as D (6 bases). The ends were cut back, 2 bases at V and 0 bases at J, with 19 bases in the middle. Germline values: CDR1 MNHNY, CDR2 SVGAGI (reference sequence). CDR3 length: 19 amino acids. The CDR3 region has the DNA TGTGCCAGCAGTTACCAATTTGGACAGTTAACCGCGAACACCGGGGAGCTGTTTTTT. It encodes CASSYQFGQLTANTGELFF.

This clonotype was seen a handful of times. This chain links TRBV29-1 with TRBJ2-1; 8 bases map to TRBD2. This CDR3 is built from 11 residues. V lost 6 bases to trimming and J lost 6 bases; unmatched junction nucleotides: 1. The germline CDR1 and CDR2 sequences are SQVTM and ANQGSEA. The CDR3 sequence is CSVGTSNEQFF. The CDR3 DNA reads as TGCAGCGTCGGGACTAGCAATGAGCAGTTCTTC.

The CDR3 region is CSARATRGVGPATDTQYF. CDR3 coding DNA: TGCAGTGCTAGAGCCACCCGAGGCGTGGGCCCGGCGACAGATACGCAGTATTTT. J is TRBJ2-3 and V is TRBV20-1; D is unclear. The CDR3 is 18 residues long. Germline V gene data show CDR1 as DFQATT and CDR2 as SNEGSKA (reference sequence). V lost 1 base and J lost 3, with 23 bases in between.

This clonotype turned up a few times. The rearrangement uses TRBV27 and TRBJ1-6; a weak D match, TRBD1 (5 bases). This CDR3 contains 15 residues. The V and J ends lost 7 bases and 2 bases respectively, with 12 bases between them. Per the germline V gene, CDR1 is MNHEY and CDR2 is SMNVEV (reference sequence). The CDR3 loop is CASKGEVPYNSPLHF. The CDR3 bases are TGTGCCAGCAAAGGGGAAGTACCCTATAATTCACCCCTCCACTTT.

This clonotype was seen a few times. This rearrangement joins TRBV5-6 to TRBJ2-7; possibly TRBD2 for D (5 bases). There are 15 residues in the CDR3. V shed 1 base and J shed 4 bases, with 15 bases lying between them. Germline CDR1 reads SGHDT; CDR2 reads YYEEEE. The CDR3: CASSLLRVVGYEQYF. CDR3 bases: TGTGCCAGCAGCTTGTTGAGGGTAGTTGGGTACGAGCAGTACTTC. The full variable domain, rest sourced from reference TRBV5-6 and TRBJ2-7, is DAGVTQSPTHLIKTRGQQVTLRCSPKSGHDTVSWYQQALGQGPQFIFQYYEEEERQRGNFPDRFSGHQFPNYSSELNVNALLLGDSALYLCASSLLRVVGYEQYFGPGTRLTVT.

V and J are TRBV29-1 and TRBJ2-4; D unclear. The CDR3 has 16 residues. From germline, CDR1 is SQVTM and CDR2 ANQGSEA. V was cut by 7 bases and J by 0 bases, with 19 bases left in between. Here the CDR3 DNA reads TGCAGCGCGCGAGGACGCGGTCTAATAGCCAAAAACATTCAGTACTTC. It yields the protein CSARGRGLIAKNIQYF.